These T cell receptor beta chains were read from a single sample in a study of shared clonotypes between healthy human individuals. Repertoires were generated with immunoSEQ multiplex PCR, while TCRdb's copy carries only in-frame clones and drops some. The table includes 2 million to 2.5 million clones, about 94% detected once. The sample comprised naive CD4+ T cells sorted from blood. The receptors derive from a man aged 18 to 29 in good health. The CDR3 runs from the conserved cysteine through the conserved F or W. D genes are given only for firm matches. Clone size is given for some rows only: seen once, a few or many times, or a class if the clone is expanded.

V	length	D	J	size	CDR3	DNA
TRBV25-1	12	-	TRBJ1-5	few	CASSGPGQPQHF	TGTGCCAGCAGTGGCCCGGGTCAGCCCCAGCATTTT
TRBV19	15	-	TRBJ2-1	-	CASSPQGTTHNEQFF	TGTGCCAGTAGTCCCCAGGGGACTACCCACAATGAGCAGTTCTTC
TRBV6-6	13	TRBD2	TRBJ2-7	-	CASKRREEGEQYF	TGTGCCAGCAAAAGGCGGGAGGAAGGCGAGCAGTACTTC
TRBV30	13	-	TRBJ1-5	-	CAWTREADQPQHF	TGTGCCTGGACCAGGGAGGCCGATCAGCCCCAGCATTTT
TRBV5-5	15	TRBD2	TRBJ2-1	-	CASSLGASGKNEQFF	TGTGCCAGCAGCTTGGGGGCTAGCGGAAAGAATGAGCAGTTCTTC
TRBV30	13	TRBD1	TRBJ1-6	few	CASRGQINSPLHF	TGTGCCTCCCGGGGACAGATTAATTCACCCCTCCACTTT
TRBV7-2	15	-	TRBJ2-7	-	CASSLEYYSLYEQYF	TGTGCCAGCAGCTTAGAGTACTACTCTCTCTACGAGCAGTACTTC
TRBV7-2	19	TRBD1	TRBJ1-3	-	CASSLGFTYPGGGGNTIYF	TGTGCCAGCAGCTTAGGGTTTACGTACCCAGGGGGAGGTGGAAACACCATATATTTT
TRBV9	13	TRBD1	TRBJ1-4	-	CASSGDRDEKLFF	TGTGCCAGCAGCGGCGACAGGGATGAAAAACTGTTTTTT
TRBV19	14	-	TRBJ1-5	-	CASSPSTGNQPQHF	TGTGCCAGTAGTCCCTCGACGGGGAATCAGCCCCAGCATTTT
TRBV6-1	15	-	TRBJ1-4	-	CASRATGGTNEKLFF	TGTGCCAGCAGAGCCACTGGGGGGACTAATGAAAAACTGTTTTTT
TRBV27	17	TRBD2	TRBJ2-7	-	CASRGTSGVTGTYEQYF	TGTGCCAGCAGGGGGACTAGCGGGGTGACGGGGACCTACGAGCAGTACTTC
TRBV30	14	-	TRBJ1-5	-	CAWSPSRDKSTQHF	TGTGCCTGGAGTCCATCCCGGGACAAAAGTACCCAGCATTTT